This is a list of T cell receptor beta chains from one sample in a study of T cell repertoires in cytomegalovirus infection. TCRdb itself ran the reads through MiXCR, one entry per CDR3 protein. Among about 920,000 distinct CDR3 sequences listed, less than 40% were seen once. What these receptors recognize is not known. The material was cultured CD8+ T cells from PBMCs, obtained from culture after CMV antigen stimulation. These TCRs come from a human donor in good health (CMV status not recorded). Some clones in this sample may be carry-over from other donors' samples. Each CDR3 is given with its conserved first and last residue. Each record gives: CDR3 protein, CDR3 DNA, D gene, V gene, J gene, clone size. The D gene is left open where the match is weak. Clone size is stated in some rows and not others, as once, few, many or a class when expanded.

CASSLIINTEAFF	TGTGCCAGCAGCTTGATAATAAACACTGAAGCTTTCTTT	NA	TRBV5-6	TRBJ1-1	few
CASSNRALGNEQFF	TGTGCCAGTAGTAACCGGGCCTTAGGGAATGAGCAGTTCTTC	NA	TRBV19	TRBJ2-1	few
CASSFSSSSYGYTF	TGTGCCAGCAGCTTTTCGTCGTCAAGCTATGGCTACACCTTC	NA	TRBV5-6	TRBJ1-2	NA
CASSSSGASGGEAGELFF	TGTGCCAGCAGCTCCTCGGGTGCTTCAGGGGGCGAGGCCGGGGAGCTGTTTTTT	TRBD1	TRBV11-3	TRBJ2-2	few
CASSQSSGGNTGELFF	TGCGCCAGCAGCCAATCTAGCGGGGGTAACACCGGGGAGCTGTTTTTT	TRBD2	TRBV4-3	TRBJ2-2	NA
CASSLEGMQETQYF	TGTGCCAGCAGCTTAGAGGGGATGCAAGAGACCCAGTACTTC	NA	TRBV11-3	TRBJ2-5	NA
CASRPGRNEQFF	TGTGCCAGCAGACCAGGGAGGAATGAGCAGTTCTTC	NA	TRBV6-2/TRBV6-3	TRBJ2-1	few
CASSVAGGRDTQYF	TGTGCCAGCAGCGTAGCGGGGGGGCGAGATACGCAGTATTTT	TRBD2	TRBV9	TRBJ2-3	NA
CATGEGKVEKLFF	TGTGCCACCGGTGAAGGAAAGGTTGAAAAACTGTTTTTT	NA	TRBV6-5	TRBJ1-4	NA
CASSLAMGYGYTF	TGTGCCAGCAGCTTAGCCATGGGATATGGCTACACCTTC	NA	TRBV7-6	TRBJ1-2	NA
CASSLYRSNEQYF	TGTGCCAGCAGCTTATACAGGAGCAACGAGCAGTACTTC	NA	TRBV7-6	TRBJ2-7	NA
CASSPPHIYLTYEQYF	TGTGCCAGCAGTCCCCCGCATATTTACCTTACCTACGAGCAGTACTTC	NA	TRBV6-1	TRBJ2-7	NA
CASSYPTSGYTDTQYF	TGTGCCAGCAGTTACCCGACTAGCGGCTACACAGATACGCAGTATTTT	TRBD2	TRBV6-2/TRBV6-3	TRBJ2-3	many
CASSPSGTASRNQPQHF	TGTGCCAGCAGTCCATCCGGGACAGCCTCCCGCAATCAGCCCCAGCATTTT	TRBD1	TRBV6-6	TRBJ1-5	NA
CASSPGLAGDYQETQYF	TGCGCCAGCAGCCCCGGACTAGCGGGGGACTATCAAGAGACCCAGTACTTC	TRBD2	TRBV5-1	TRBJ2-5	NA
CASSFGGVLTGELFF	TGTGCCAGCAGTTTTGGGGGGGTGCTCACCGGGGAGCTGTTTTTT	TRBD2	TRBV27	TRBJ2-2	medium-sized
CASSQVSPSTSGNTEAFF	TGCGCCAGCAGCCAAGTGTCCCCGTCAACATCGGGAAACACTGAAGCTTTCTTT	NA	TRBV4-1	TRBJ1-1	NA
CASSYPGQRDYGYTF	TGTGCCAGCAGCTATCCGGGACAACGCGACTATGGCTACACCTTC	NA	TRBV7-9	TRBJ1-2	NA
CASSIASFSPGTEAFF	TGTGCCAGTAGTATAGCATCTTTTAGCCCGGGAACTGAAGCTTTCTTT	NA	TRBV19	TRBJ1-1	few
CASSQDRYNTEAFF	TGCGCCAGCAGCCAAGACAGGTATAACACTGAAGCTTTCTTT	NA	TRBV4-3	TRBJ1-1	NA
CASSWRWMQKNTGELFF	TGTGCCAGCAGCTGGAGATGGATGCAGAAGAACACCGGGGAGCTGTTTTTT	NA	TRBV5-5	TRBJ2-2	few
CASSSSGINTEAFF	TGTGCCAGCAGCTCATCAGGGATAAACACTGAAGCTTTCTTT	NA	TRBV7-8	TRBJ1-1	NA
CASTHGSNQPQHF	TGTGCCAGCACACACGGGAGCAATCAGCCCCAGCATTTT	NA	TRBV6-6	TRBJ1-5	NA
CSARDSSGDSNQPQHF	TGCAGTGCTAGAGATTCGTCAGGGGATAGCAATCAGCCCCAGCATTTT	NA	TRBV20-1	TRBJ1-5	few
CASGETVPWAF	TGTGCCAGCGGGGAAACAGTTCCCTGGGCCTTC	NA	TRBV25-1	TRBJ1-2	NA